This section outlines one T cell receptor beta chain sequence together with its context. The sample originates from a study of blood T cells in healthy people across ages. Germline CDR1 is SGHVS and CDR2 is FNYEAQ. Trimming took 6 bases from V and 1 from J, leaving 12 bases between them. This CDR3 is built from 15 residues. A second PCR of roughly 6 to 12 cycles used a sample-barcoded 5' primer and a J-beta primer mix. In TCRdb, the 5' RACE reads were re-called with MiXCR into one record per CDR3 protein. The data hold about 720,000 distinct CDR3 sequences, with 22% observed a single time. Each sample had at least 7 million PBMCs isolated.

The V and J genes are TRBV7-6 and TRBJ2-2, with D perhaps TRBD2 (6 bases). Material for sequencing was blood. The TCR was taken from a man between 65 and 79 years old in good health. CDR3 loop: CASRAGTLNTGELFF. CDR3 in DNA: TGTGCCAGCAGGGCGGGGACTCTGAACACCGGGGAGCTGTTTTTT.